This T cell receptor beta chain derives from a study of blood T cell repertoires in COVID-19 (TCRdb year 2020). Context from the whole study: Samples covering the acute and convalescent phases of COVID-19 were provided by collaborators in the United States, Italy and Spain. The material from the prospective study consisted of cDNA or gDNA derived from T cells, B-cell-depleted T cells, or PBMCs. The dataset comprised deeply sampled blood TCRbeta repertoires from subjects exposed to, actively infected with, or recovered from COVID-19. The repertoires were made available in a free public database intended to serve as a resource for research on the immune response to SARS-CoV-2. Samples were obtained from the ongoing ImmuneRACE study (first 160 participants) and from about 1,300 subjects provided by 6 global collaborators. The sample metadata nearly always contained a de-identified subject ID, COVID-19 status, age in years and sex. Where HLA class I and class II types were available, the types were taken from metadata supplied by the sample provider, not from assay-based typing. The full study reports these points: The amount of clinical and demographic metadata varied by source and participant and was provided uncurated.

As concerns this clone: The antigen it recognizes is unknown. It has no much larger one-base neighbor in the sample; base qualities were not kept.

TCRbeta CDR3 regions were amplified from genomic DNA by means of the immunoSEQ Assay, a bias-controlled multiplex PCR. For the original study's pipeline: The number of nucleated cells in each sample was estimated from the amplification of reference gene primers within the assay. To quantify the absolute abundance of each unique TCRbeta CDR3 rearrangement, sequence reads were collapsed and filtered. For each sample, productive Simpson clonality was calculated as the square root of Simpson's diversity index over productive rearrangements. TCRdb re-hosts the immuneACCESS table, in-frame sequences only. Its copies lack some clones; in the studies checked, an unresolved V gene accounts for under half of them, and the cause for the rest is not known. V and J calls and clone size are given by that table; D and trimming were obtained from the DNA. Counted in this sample were about 250,000 clones; roughly 80% of them appeared once. Of the sample, approximately 4% is held by the ten largest clones.

Trimming accounts for 4 bases at V and 1 base at J, while the number of junction bases matched to no gene is 7. CDR1 SQVTM and CDR2 ANQGSEA were looked up in the germline V gene. The CDR3 has 16 amino acids, counting the end cysteine and phenylalanine. Here the CDR3 DNA is all that survives: 48 bases in frame from base 1. The collaborating institutions used their own protocols to collect whole blood in K2EDTA tubes. For TCRbeta analysis, collaborators shipped samples in one of three forms: frozen whole blood, isolated PBMCs, or DNA extracted from either of those sample types. Input material: peripheral blood. This receptor was identified in a woman aged 40-49 years with active or convalescent COVID-19. This receptor chain uses TRBV29-1 and TRBJ1-3; 10 central bases correspond to TRBD1. The DNA sequence reads TGCAGCGTTGGTCGGACAGGGGGTAGTTCTGGAAACACCATATATTTT. The resulting protein is CSVGRTGGSSGNTIYF.